Listed below are T cell receptor beta chains from one sample, sequenced in a study of CD8+CD57+ T cells in acquired aplastic anemia. MiXCR, run by TCRdb on the reads, gives a single entry per CDR3 protein. This table has under 500,000 distinct CDR3 sequences, less than 35% appearing once. Sequenced material: sorted CD4+, CD8+, or CD8+CD57+ T cells (not recorded which) from PBMCs. The source of these receptors is a human donor with aplastic anemia. The CDR3 runs from the conserved cysteine through the conserved F or W. Some rows have no size entry. The others give once, few or many, or a class for an expanded clone.

V: TRBV11-1; size: .; CDR3: CASSANRNRDLADGYTF
V: TRBV24-1; size: .; CDR3: CATSFWDRQDTQYF
V: TRBV25-1; size: .; CDR3: CASRPGTGGHEQYF
V: TRBV20-1; size: .; CDR3: CSAPKTSGDPETQYF
V: TRBV5-1; size: few; CDR3: CASSLPTGGTEAFF
V: TRBV2; size: many; CDR3: CASRDEKMNTEAFF
V: TRBV19; size: once; CDR3: CASRRQPTMNTEAFF
V: TRBV4-2; size: many; CDR3: CASSLHRLNSPLHF
V: TRBV20-1; size: few; CDR3: CSATRTPYGYNEQFF
V: TRBV2; size: many; CDR3: CASRSRVLHEQYF
V: TRBV5-4; size: .; CDR3: CASSMTGNTGELFF
V: TRBV7-2; size: .; CDR3: CASSYLYTYGYAF
V: TRBV20-1; size: few; CDR3: CSARQGASDEKLFF
V: TRBV10-3; size: many; CDR3: CAISEGSGGYYNEQFF
V: TRBV20-1; size: .; CDR3: CSAREGASNSDTQYF
V: TRBV12-3/TRBV12-4; size: many; CDR3: CASSLTLLASGGYTF
V: TRBV19; size: .; CDR3: CASSIPASTEAFF
V: TRBV7-6; size: .; CDR3: CASGRSDNQPQHF
V: TRBV7-3; size: .; CDR3: CASSFIPRADTEAFF
V: TRBV6-1; size: many; CDR3: CASSPTGSPLHF
V: TRBV7-3; size: .; CDR3: CASSPQPGTRDTEAFF
V: TRBV2; size: many; CDR3: CASISDRGTTEAFF
V: TRBV12-3/TRBV12-4; size: .; CDR3: CASSFVSLETQYF
V: TRBV6-5; size: .; CDR3: CASSLTGLVGYTF
V: TRBV10-3; size: few; CDR3: CASRWGPGQGLDTEAFF
V: TRBV7-9; size: few; CDR3: CASSLDPGAYEKLFF
V: TRBV5-5; size: few; CDR3: CASIGRLAGWGETQYF
V: TRBV19; size: once; CDR3: CASGIVGDGGKNIQYF